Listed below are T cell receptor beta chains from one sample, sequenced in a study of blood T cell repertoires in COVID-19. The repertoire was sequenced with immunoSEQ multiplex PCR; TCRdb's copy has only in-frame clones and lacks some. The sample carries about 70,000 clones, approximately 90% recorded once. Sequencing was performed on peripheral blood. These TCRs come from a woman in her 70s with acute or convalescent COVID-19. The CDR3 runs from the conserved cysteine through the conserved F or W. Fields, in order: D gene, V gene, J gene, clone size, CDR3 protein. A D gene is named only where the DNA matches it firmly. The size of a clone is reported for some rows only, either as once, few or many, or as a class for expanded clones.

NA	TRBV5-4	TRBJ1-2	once	CASSRPDYGYTF
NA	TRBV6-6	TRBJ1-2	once	CASSPDSLNYGYTF
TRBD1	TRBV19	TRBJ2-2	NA	CASSIGTGMSTGELFF
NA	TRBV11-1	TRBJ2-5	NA	CASSPEVRETQYF
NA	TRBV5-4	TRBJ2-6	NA	CASSINSRGPSGANVLTF
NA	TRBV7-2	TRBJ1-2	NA	CASKEGWNGYTF
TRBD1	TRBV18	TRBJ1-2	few	CASSQGAQPNYGYTF
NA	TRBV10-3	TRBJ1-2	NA	CAISESDYYGYTF
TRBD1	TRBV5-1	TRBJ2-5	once	CASSSGTGGWETQYF
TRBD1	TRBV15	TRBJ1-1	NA	CATSSRQGMNTEAFF
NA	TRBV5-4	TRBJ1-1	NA	CASSLGQVKMNTEAFF
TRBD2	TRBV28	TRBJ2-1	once	CASRTPGTTNGGEQFF
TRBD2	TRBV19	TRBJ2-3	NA	CASSMGAGTTDTQYF
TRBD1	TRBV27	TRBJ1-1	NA	CASSFWTGHTEAFF
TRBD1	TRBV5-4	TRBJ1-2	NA	CASSGWDRSYGYTF
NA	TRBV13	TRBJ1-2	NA	CASSLGPEGTF
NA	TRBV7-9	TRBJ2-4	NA	CASSLGRSENIQYF
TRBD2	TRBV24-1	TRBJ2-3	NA	CATSDPGLAGGQDTQYF
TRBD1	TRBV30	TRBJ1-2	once	CAWSTQGSYGYTF
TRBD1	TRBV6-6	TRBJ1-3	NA	CASTPTGVGNTIYF
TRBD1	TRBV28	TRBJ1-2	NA	CASSLLQGYGYTF
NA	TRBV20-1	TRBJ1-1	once	CSGEGNTEAFF
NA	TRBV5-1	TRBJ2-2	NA	CASSPRDTGELFF
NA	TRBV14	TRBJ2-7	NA	CASSQFGGKQYF
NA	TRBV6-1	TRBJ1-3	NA	CASSEGQAGNTIYF
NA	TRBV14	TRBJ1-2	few	CASSQSRIHYGYTF
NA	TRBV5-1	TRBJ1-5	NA	CASSPDGGNQPQHF
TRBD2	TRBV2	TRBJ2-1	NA	CASRLDSGRAFF
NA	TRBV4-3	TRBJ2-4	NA	CASSQERGLKNIQYF
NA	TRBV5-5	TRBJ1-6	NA	CASSLAVAGRNSPLHF
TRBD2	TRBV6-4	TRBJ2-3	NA	CASSDSSGGTDTQYF
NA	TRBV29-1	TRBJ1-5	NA	CSVGDKYSNQPQHF
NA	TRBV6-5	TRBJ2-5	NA	CASSYRGTAQETQYF
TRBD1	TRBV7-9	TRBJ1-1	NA	CASNKGQGSDTEAFF
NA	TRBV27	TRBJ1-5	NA	CASSWGGNQPQHF